The 7 T cell receptor beta chains given below trace back to one sample, sequenced in a study of OX40 agonist ivuxolimab in advanced cancers. Profiled with immunoSEQ multiplex PCR; TCRdb holds only in-frame clones, not every one. The table has about 18,000 clones, roughly 71% seen once; the top ten hold about 21%. This sample comprised CD4+ or CD8+ T cells sorted from blood, obtained in a trial of the OX40 agonist ivuxolimab. The receptor set was obtained from an adult with an advanced solid tumor such as melanoma, head and neck, liver or kidney cancer.

V and J are TRBV28 and TRBJ2-7; 9 nucleotides agree with TRBD1. Germline V CDR1 and CDR2: MDHEN, SYDVKM. V gave up 5 bases and J gave up 3 bases; unmatched junction bases: 2. The CDR3 extends over 13 amino acids. CDR3: CASSTGQGYEQYF. In DNA, the CDR3 is TGTGCCAGCAGTACGGGACAGGGCTACGAGCAGTACTTC.

In its sample, this clone ranks as medium-sized. The chain employs TRBV2 and TRBJ2-7, with TRBD2 identical over 7 bases. Germline V lookup: CDR1 SNHLY, CDR2 FYNNEI. With V trimmed by 8 bases and J by 0 bases, 1 base remained unmatched. This CDR3 has 12 amino acids. The DNA for the CDR3 is TGTGCCAGCCGGACTAGCTCCTACGAGCAGTACTTC. Amino acid sequence: CASRTSSYEQYF.

CDR3 in DNA: TGTGCCAGCAGTTTATGGGACAGGGGGTTAGACGAGCAGTACTTC. It is translated as CASSLWDRGLDEQYF. The chain has TRBV28 and TRBJ2-7; 10 nucleotides match TRBD1. Germline loops: CDR1 MDHEN, CDR2 SYDVKM. J lost 5 bases, V lost 0 bases, and 4 bases had no gene match. This CDR3 has 15 residues. Complete variable domain (other parts from reference TRBV28 and TRBJ2-7): DVKVTQSSRYLVKRTGEKVFLECVQDMDHENMFWYRQDPGLGLRLIYFSYDVKMKEKGDIPEGYSVSREKKERFSLILESASTNQTSMYLCASSLWDRGLDEQYFGPGTRLTVT.

This rearrangement joins TRBV7-8 to TRBJ1-5; TRBD1 aligns across 12 bases. Per germline, CDR1 SGHVS and CDR2 FQNEAQ. The CDR3 is 18 residues long. V shed 2 bases, J shed 5 bases, and the junction held 10 bases outside the gene matches. This chain's CDR3 is CASSLHGTGGVRDQPQHF. In nucleotides, the CDR3 is TGTGCCAGCAGCTTACACGGGACAGGGGGCGTTCGGGATCAGCCCCAGCATTTT.

The rearrangement joins TRBV19 to TRBJ2-7; 10 bases match TRBD2. Germline loops: CDR1 LNHDA, CDR2 SQIVND (reference sequence). The CDR3 totals 15 residues. V shed 5 bases and J 4 bases; nucleotides not matched to a gene: 8. This chain's CDR3 is CASSAVAGGGYEQYF. CDR3 DNA: TGTGCCAGTAGTGCTGTAGCGGGAGGAGGATACGAGCAGTACTTC. Looking up the rest from reference TRBV19 and TRBJ2-7 gives the full variable domain: DGGITQSPKYLFRKEGQNVTLSCEQNLNHDAMYWYRQDPGQGLRLIYYSQIVNDFQKGDIAEGYSVSREKKESFPLTVTSAQKNPTAFYLCASSAVAGGGYEQYFGPGTRLTVT.

This clone qualifies as medium-sized. J is TRBJ2-7 and V is TRBV28; D is unresolved. The CDR3 spans 11 residues. The V end lost 5 bases, the J end lost 8 bases, and 10 bases lay between the germline ends. From germline, CDR1 is MDHEN and CDR2 SYDVKM. DNA for the CDR3: TGTGCCAGCAGTCTCGATGTGCAGCAGTACTTC. Translating gives CASSLDVQQYF.

The chain carries TRBV9 and TRBJ2-1, with 13 nucleotides matching TRBD2. The V and J ends lost 7 bases and 6 bases, in that order; junction bases with no gene match: 4. The germline V gene has CDR1 SGDLS and CDR2 YYNGEE. This CDR3 is 14 amino acids long. The CDR3 sequence is CASGGLAGVNEQFF. The CDR3 bases are TGTGCCAGCGGAGGACTAGCGGGAGTCAATGAGCAGTTCTTC. The entire variable domain, with the rest obtained from reference TRBV9 and TRBJ2-1, is as follows: DSGVTQTPKHLITATGQRVTLRCSPRSGDLSVYWYQQSLDQGLQFLIQYYNGEERAKGNILERFSAQQFPDLHSELNLSSLELGDSALYFCASGGLAGVNEQFFGPGTRLTVL.